The 29 T cell receptor beta chains below were found in one sample sequenced in a study of blood T cell repertoires in COVID-19. Here immunoSEQ multiplex PCR was the method, and the copy in TCRdb shows in-frame clones only, minus some. The sample yields 400,000 to 550,000 clones, around nine tenths seen once. The sequenced sample consisted of PBMCs or T cells enriched from blood (not recorded which). The receptor source for this set is a young woman with acute COVID-19.

The V gene is TRBV28, the J gene TRBJ2-7, with D maybe TRBD2 (6 bases). V was cut by 7 bases and J by 5 bases, with 18 bases left in between. CDR1 MDHEN and CDR2 SYDVKM come from the germline V gene. The CDR3 is made up of 14 amino acids. The CDR3 DNA is TGTGCCAGCATCGCGGAGGGACTGCTTAACGAGCAGTACTTC. Translating it yields CASIAEGLLNEQYF.

This chain links TRBV15 with TRBJ1-2; 7 bases match TRBD1. After removal of 7 bases from V and 2 bases from J, the junction contained 10 bases not matched to a gene. CDR1 and CDR2 (germline): LNHNV, YYDKDF (reference sequence). CDR3 length: 15 residues. CDR3 in DNA: TGTGCCACCAAAGGGGACAGCTTTTTGAACTATGGCTACACCTTC. This codes for CATKGDSFLNYGYTF.

This clone has a handful of counts. The chain is built from TRBV27 and TRBJ2-7; TRBD1 might be the D (6 bases). Trimming pared 6 bases from V and 2 bases from J, leaving 17 bases between. Germline V gene data show CDR1 as MNHEY and CDR2 as SMNVEV (reference sequence). CDR3 length: 15 residues. The CDR3 sequence: CASRVQGGSTYEQYF. CDR3 DNA: TGTGCCAGCAGGGTACAGGGCGGTTCGACCTACGAGCAGTACTTC.

V usage is TRBV24-1 and J usage is TRBJ2-7; 7 bases agree with TRBD2. The length of the CDR3 is 13 residues. Germline loops: CDR1 KGHDR, CDR2 SFDVKD. The V segment lost 3 bases and the J segment 2 bases; nucleotides outside the gene matches: 0. As DNA, the CDR3 is TGTGCCACCAGTGATCGGGGGGCCTACGAGCAGTACTTC. Encoded protein: CATSDRGAYEQYF.

The chain links TRBV20-1 to TRBJ2-3; D remains unclear. CDR3 length: 11 amino acids. The germline V gene has CDR1 DFQATT and CDR2 SNEGSKA (reference sequence). V was trimmed by 5 bases and J by 5 bases, leaving 8 bases between them. Written as DNA, the CDR3 is TGCAGTGCTGTTCGGGTAGATACGCAGTATTTT. The encoded protein is CSAVRVDTQYF.

Comments on this clone: Since no conserved phenylalanine or tryptophan closes the CDR3, a read error is the likely cause. It is unclear where the CDR3 begins or ends on the DNA, so no DNA is shown, and the CDR3 is as TCRdb lists it. The chain employs TRBV7-2 and TRBJ2-2; TRBD2 was called by the table and not checked on the DNA. The CDR3 adds up to 17 amino acids, both ends counted. In germline, CDR1 is SGHTA, CDR2 FQGNSA. CDR3: CASSLGRTSGGVGLGFT.

The rearrangement uses TRBV5-5 and TRBJ2-7, with a weak D call TRBD1 (7 bases). The CDR3 covers 14 residues. Trimming cost V 4 bases and J 2 bases, with 13 bases left between them. Per germline, CDR1 SGHKS and CDR2 YYEKEE (reference sequence). The CDR3 DNA is TGTGCCAGCAGCCAACAGGGGAGGCCCTACGAGCAGTACTTC. Protein: CASSQQGRPYEQYF.

The chain couples TRBV6-5 to TRBJ1-5; D remains ambiguous. This CDR3 region has 13 residues. Germline V lookup: CDR1 MNHEY, CDR2 SVGAGI. V shed 6 bases and J shed 3 bases, with 9 bases lying between them. CDR3 DNA sequence: TGTGCCAGCAGCCAGGTTTACAATCAGCCCCAGCATTTT. Translating it yields CASSQVYNQPQHF.

V gene TRBV5-4 combines with J gene TRBJ2-1, with 10 bases that match TRBD2. The ends lost 4 bases at V and 4 bases at J; junction bases unmatched: 8. Germline assignment: CDR1 SGHNT and CDR2 YYREEE (reference sequence). CDR3 length equals 16 residues. The CDR3 region has the DNA TGTGCCAGCAGCCCCGAACTAGCGGGGCTTTACAATGAGCAGTTCTTC. It encodes CASSPELAGLYNEQFF.

The chain is built from TRBV5-4 and TRBJ2-1; 12 nucleotides align to TRBD2. The CDR3 runs to 16 residues. J gave up 7 bases and V 0 bases, and 5 bases lay outside the gene matches. Germline CDR1 is SGHNT and CDR2 is YYREEE (reference sequence). The CDR3 nucleotides read TGTGCCAGCAGCTTGGCTAGCGGGGGGGCTATTAATGAGCAGTTCTTC. It encodes CASSLASGGAINEQFF. The full variable domain, in which reference TRBV5-4 and TRBJ2-1 provide the parts outside the CDR3, is ETGVTQSPTHLIKTRGQQVTLRCSSQSGHNTVSWYQQALGQGPQFIFQYYREEENGRGNFPPRFSGLQFPNYSSELNVNALELDDSALYLCASSLASGGAINEQFFGPGTRLTVL.

The rearrangement uses TRBV4-2 and TRBJ2-1, with a possible D match to TRBD2 (6 bases). V lost 0 bases, J lost 7 bases, and 10 bases lay in between. Germline CDR1 and CDR2: LGHNA and YNFKEQ. This CDR3 has 14 amino acids. CDR3 residues: CASSQDGSTNEQFF. The DNA of the CDR3 is TGTGCCAGCAGCCAAGACGGGAGTACAAATGAGCAGTTCTTC.

This rearrangement joins TRBV11-3 to TRBJ2-1, with TRBD1 as a possible D gene (6 bases). The CDR3 sequence is 15 residues long. The V gene lost 5 bases and the J gene lost 9 bases, with 20 bases spanning the gap. The germline V gene has CDR1 SGHNT and CDR2 YENEEA. The CDR3 loop is CASSPRGSSIGEQFF. CDR3 coding DNA: TGTGCCAGCAGCCCGAGGGGGTCTAGCATCGGTGAGCAGTTCTTC.

Note on this clone: Distinct nucleotide sequences in the sample also encode this CDR3. The V gene is TRBV5-1, the J gene TRBJ1-3; D is unclear. Germline CDR1 is SGHRS and CDR2 is YFSETQ. V was shortened by 0 bases and J by 0 bases, with 4 bases between the two germline ends. The CDR3 loop spans 14 amino acids. The CDR3 spells CASSLGSSGNTIYF. The CDR3 DNA reads as TGCGCCAGCAGCTTGGGCAGCTCTGGAAACACCATATATTTT.

The chain links TRBV7-2 to TRBJ2-7, with TRBD2 matching over 7 bases. CDR3 length: 14 amino acids. Looked up from germline, CDR1 is SGHTA and CDR2 is FQGNSA. V shed 4 bases, J shed 0 bases, and the junction held 3 bases outside the gene matches. Here the CDR3 DNA reads TGTGCCAGCAGCTGGGCTAGCGGCTCCTACGAGCAGTACTTC. Translation gives CASSWASGSYEQYF.

The chain links TRBV3-1 (or the pseudogene TRBV3-2) to TRBJ1-1, with a tentative D call TRBD1 (5 bases). V lost 9 bases, J lost 3 bases, and 20 bases lay in between. Germline V gene sequence: CDR1 LGHDT, CDR2 YNNKEL (reference sequence). The CDR3 is 15 residues long. In nucleotides, the CDR3 is TGTGCCAGTTGGGATCGGAGGGGCTGGGACACTGAAGCTTTCTTT. This codes for CASWDRRGWDTEAFF.

Regarding this clone: The identical CDR3 is also encoded by other nucleotide sequences in the sample. The chain couples TRBV5-1 to TRBJ2-1, with 8 bases that match TRBD2. V lost 4 bases to trimming and J lost 3 bases; unmatched junction nucleotides: 6. Germline loops: CDR1 SGHRS, CDR2 YFSETQ. This CDR3 contains 15 residues. CDR3 in DNA: TGCGCCAGCAGCCTCGGGGGGGAAGGCTACAATGAGCAGTTCTTC. It is translated as CASSLGGEGYNEQFF.

The genes are TRBV5-1 and TRBJ1-1; D is uncertain. Germline CDR1 SGHRS, CDR2 YFSETQ. The CDR3 loop spans 12 amino acids. Trimming removed 5 bases from V and 5 bases from J, with 10 bases in between. CDR3 region: CASRVSGTEAFF. The CDR3 DNA follows: TGCGCCAGCAGGGTCTCCGGGACTGAAGCTTTCTTT.

This clone was seen only a few times. The chain couples TRBV6-5 to TRBJ1-1; perhaps TRBD1 as D (6 bases). CDR3 length: 14 amino acids. V was shortened by 10 bases and J by 4 bases, with 19 bases between the two germline ends. Germline-derived CDR1 and CDR2 are MNHEY and SVGAGI. CDR3 sequence reads: CATFTPGGLTEAFF. CDR3 sequence (DNA): TGTGCCACCTTCACTCCGGGGGGGCTCACTGAAGCTTTCTTT.

This clone was seen once. This rearrangement joins TRBV27 to TRBJ2-7; TRBD1 matches 8 bases. Germline V gives CDR1 MNHEY, CDR2 SMNVEV (reference sequence). After removal of 5 bases from V and 2 bases from J, the junction contained 17 bases not matched to a gene. The CDR3 sequence is 18 residues long. CDR3: CASSQSPWTGIRTYEQYF. The CDR3 nucleotides are TGTGCCAGCAGTCAATCCCCTTGGACAGGGATCCGAACCTACGAGCAGTACTTC.

As DNA, the CDR3 is TGCAGCGCCGCAACCGGGACAGGGGAATACGAGCAGTACTTC. It specifies CSAATGTGEYEQYF. V and J are TRBV29-1 and TRBJ2-7; 10 nucleotides agree with TRBD1. Unmatched junction bases numbered 10, after V lost 7 bases and J lost 4 bases. The CDR3 totals 14 residues. CDR1 and CDR2 (germline): SQVTM, ANQGSEA.

The rearrangement uses TRBV5-1 and TRBJ2-7, with D maybe TRBD1 (5 bases). Deletions cut 7 bases from V and 5 bases from J, with 16 bases between. The CDR3 is 13 amino acids. CDR1 and CDR2 (germline): SGHRS, YFSETQ. This chain's CDR3 is CASSNSGANEQYF. As DNA, the CDR3 is TGCGCCAGCTCTAATTCTGGGGCAAACGAGCAGTACTTC.

V and J are TRBV2 and TRBJ2-2; a possible D gene is TRBD2 (5 bases). Trimming stripped 9 bases from V and 3 bases from J, with 11 bases between. The CDR3 is 13 residues long. Germline V lookup: CDR1 SNHLY, CDR2 FYNNEI. The CDR3 region is CASRGGDTGELFF. For the CDR3, the DNA is TGTGCCAGTCGGGGTGGGGACACCGGGGAGCTGTTTTTT.

This chain connects TRBV7-3 to TRBJ2-5, with D possibly being TRBD2 (5 bases). V lost 5 bases to trimming and J lost 5 bases, with 12 bases between them. The CDR3 has 13 residues. CDR1 is SGHTA, CDR2 FQGTGA, per germline. The CDR3: CASSPIGEETQYF. Here the CDR3 DNA reads TGTGCCAGCAGCCCGATTGGGGAGGAGACCCAGTACTTC.

The chain links TRBV19 to TRBJ1-1; TRBD1 matches at 7 bases. With V trimmed by 3 bases and J by 8 bases, 6 bases remained unmatched. The germline CDR1 and CDR2 sequences are LNHDA and SQIVND (reference sequence). This CDR3 has 13 residues. CDR3 in amino acids: CASSITRDREAFF. DNA for the CDR3: TGTGCCAGTAGTATTACCCGGGACAGAGAAGCTTTCTTT.

This clone was seen a handful of times. Written as DNA, the CDR3 is TGCAGTGCTAGTTCAGGGACAGGGGTTTCACCCCTCCACTTT. This encodes CSASSGTGVSPLHF. The chain recombines TRBV20-1 with TRBJ1-6; 10 nucleotides agree with TRBD1. The CDR3 length is 14 residues. After removal of 3 bases from V and 9 bases from J, the junction contained 5 bases not matched to a gene. Germline-derived CDR1 and CDR2 are DFQATT and SNEGSKA (reference sequence).

The chain uses TRBV5-1 and TRBJ1-4; TRBD1 matches at 10 bases. Germline values: CDR1 SGHRS, CDR2 YFSETQ. Germline trimming cut 4 bases from V and 2 bases from J; bases unmatched to any gene: 11. The CDR3 extends over 18 amino acids. CDR3 nucleotide sequence: TGCGCCAGCAGCAACCGGGACAGGGGTCGTAGCACTAATGAAAAACTGTTTTTT. Its protein is CASSNRDRGRSTNEKLFF.

The chain is built from TRBV6-4 and TRBJ2-5; no firm D call. Trimming shortened V by 7 bases and J by 5 bases, and 5 bases separated the two germline ends. Germline loops: CDR1 MRHNA, CDR2 SNTAGT. The CDR3 contains 10 residues. CDR3 region: CASTRETQYF. The CDR3 DNA sequence: TGTGCCAGCACGAGGGAGACCCAGTACTTC.

Only a few counts were recorded for this clone. The chain couples TRBV30 to TRBJ1-5, with D possibly matching TRBD1 (6 bases). The V end was cut by 1 base, the J end by 4 bases, with 8 bases between. CDR1 and CDR2 (germline): GTSNPN, SVGIG (reference sequence). There are 13 residues in the CDR3. The chain's CDR3 is CAWSAQGNQPQHF. CDR3 in DNA: TGTGCCTGGAGTGCACAGGGAAATCAGCCCCAGCATTTT.

This sequence joins TRBV5-8 and TRBJ2-7; TRBD1 agrees at 11 bases. Germline V gives CDR1 SGHTS, CDR2 YDEGEE. V shed 2 bases, J shed 5 bases, and the junction held 3 bases outside the gene matches. The CDR3 is 14 amino acids. The CDR3 is CASSFRTGGHEQYF. The DNA for the CDR3 is TGTGCCAGCAGCTTTCGGACAGGGGGCCACGAGCAGTACTTC.